The text below deals with one TCR beta chain. Its antigen remains unidentified. Per-base qualities were not stored, and no clone one base away is much larger. The source of the sample is a study of cytomegalovirus exposure and HLA in healthy donors (dated by TCRdb to about 2017). Looking at the study overall: The approximately 710 repertoires of the first cohort and the roughly 110 validation repertoires were produced on the same platform, according to a later analysis. The study aimed to test whether signatures of past pathogen exposure could be identified by cataloging public T cell receptors. A separate validation cohort of approximately 120 different subjects was used in addition to the 666-subject first cohort. To predict cytomegalovirus infection status, the study combined high-throughput TCR immunosequencing, statistical association of individual TCRs with disease status, and machine learning.

Study-wide findings and limitations: The classifier was reported to diagnose cytomegalovirus status with high specificity and sensitivity in both the original and validation cohorts. It was suggested by the authors that the approach could potentially be generalized to other disease states and immunological phenotypes. The study listed 164 TCR beta chains as associated with cytomegalovirus. In vitro tests confirmed that a few of the cytomegalovirus-associated TCR beta chains recognize cytomegalovirus antigens. The validation cohort had no HLA typing available for a later analysis, so co-occurrence within that cohort was assessed over all 120 repertoires. Across donors, most TCR sequences were observed very rarely, whereas some public TCRs were present in many individuals. Of the cluster scores, around 95% were above 0 in a later analysis, which found that TCRs clustered in the first cohort also tended to co-occur in the 120 validation repertoires.

As encoded in the germline V gene (reference sequence), CDR1 is SGHKS while CDR2 is YYEKEE. The CDR3 goes from the cysteine to the phenylalanine over 19 residues. The read is trimmed to its CDR3 DNA, 57 bases read in frame from base 1. Compared with germline, V lacks 4 bases and J lacks 8 bases; bases without a gene match: 21. Separate from the approximately 670-subject first cohort, the validation cohort of 90 to 150 subjects was the group to which the donors belonged. Libraries came from the immunoSEQ multiplex PCR assay. As for the original processing: A statistical classification framework was developed to diagnose cytomegalovirus status using the catalog of TCR beta chain sequences. Imported from immuneACCESS, the table was reduced by TCRdb to in-frame sequences with V and J called. These copies leave out some clones; in studies compared against another copy, an unresolved V gene accounts for under half, and the cause of the remainder is not known. Clone size and the V and J calls come from that table; the DNA yielded D and trimming. The sample profile shows 130,000 or so clones; about 90% of them were found once. The ten largest clones represent over 3% of the sample.

Sequencing was done on a sample of PBMCs. This sequence was found in a young man in good health and CMV-seronegative. The chain is assembled from TRBV5-5 and TRBJ2-1; 10 middle bases align to TRBD2. The DNA sequence reads TGTGCCAGCAGCCTCCGGGATTTAACTAGCGGGGCGGGCGGGGATGAGCAGTTCTTC. This translates into CASSLRDLTSGAGGDEQFF.